A single T cell receptor beta chain is shown here with its context. The antigen remains undetermined. Looked up from germline, CDR1 is SNHLY and CDR2 is FYNNEI. With 2 bases removed from V and 2 bases from J, the gap between germline ends came to 14 bases. The CDR3 contains 16 residues. These data belong to a study of cytomegalovirus exposure and HLA in healthy donors. The study's findings and limits: V- and J-gene trimming in TCR beta was tied to a missense DCLRE1C variant by an analysis performed later.

13 Jbeta primers and 60 Vbeta primers were used for the PCR. Produced via immunoSEQ multiplex PCR; TCRdb's table is partial and in-frame only. This table holds roughly 67,000 clones, around 75% found once. The chain joins TRBV2 to TRBJ2-3; possible D gene TRBD2, 6 bases. The sequenced sample consisted of PBMCs. This receptor was taken from a man aged 55 to 70 in good health and CMV-seropositive. CDR3 residues: CASSELSGRTTDTQYF. The DNA for the CDR3 is TGTGCCAGCAGTGAATTGAGTGGGAGGACCACAGATACGCAGTATTTT.